Listed below are T cell receptor beta chains from one sample, sequenced in a study of OX40 agonist ivuxolimab in advanced cancers. The table came from immunoSEQ multiplex PCR; TCRdb's copy has only in-frame clones and leaves some out. The table has approximately 100,000 clones, around 80% seen once; the top ten hold around 5.9%. The specimen was CD4+ or CD8+ T cells sorted from blood, collected in a trial of the OX40 agonist ivuxolimab. Every receptor here comes from an adult with an advanced solid tumor such as melanoma, head and neck, liver or kidney cancer. The CDR3 runs from the conserved cysteine through the conserved F or W. D genes are given only for firm matches. Rows give clone size only sometimes, using once, few, many, or a class for an expanded clone.

>NA|TRBJ1-1|NA|TRBV19
TGTGCCATTGCCACGAACACTGAAGCTTTCTTT
CAIATNTEAFF
>TRBD1|TRBJ2-7|NA|TRBV10-3
TGTGCCATCAGTAAGGACAGGTCCAGCGACGAGCAGTACTTC
CAISKDRSSDEQYF
>TRBD2|TRBJ2-7|NA|TRBV2
TGTGCCAGCTGTTACGCGGGAGTGTACGAGCAGTACTTC
CASCYAGVYEQYF
>TRBD2|TRBJ2-3|NA|TRBV10-3
TGTGCCATATCGAATAGCGGGGGGGCCGGCACAGATACGCAGTATTTT
CAISNSGGAGTDTQYF
>TRBD1|TRBJ2-7|few|TRBV19
TGTGCCAGTAGTGCCACAGGGGTCCGCTACGAGCAGTACTTC
CASSATGVRYEQYF
>NA|TRBJ2-5|NA|TRBV14
TGTGCCAGCAGGGGTGGCGAGACCCAGTACTTC
CASRGGETQYF
>TRBD1|TRBJ1-2|NA|TRBV5-6
TGTGCCAGCGGGGGACAGACTAACTATGGCTACACCTTC
CASGGQTNYGYTF
>TRBD2|TRBJ2-3|NA|TRBV7-2
TGTGCCAGCAGCTTGGGACTAGCGGGGGGAGGATCGCAGTATTTT
CASSLGLAGGGSQYF
>TRBD1|TRBJ1-2|NA|TRBV5-6
TGTGCCAGCAGCTTGCGGGGACAGGGGTGGAACTATGGCTACACCTTC
CASSLRGQGWNYGYTF
>NA|TRBJ1-2|NA|TRBV28
TGTGCCAGCAGTTATTTCGGGGTGGGGGGCTATGGCTACACCTTC
CASSYFGVGGYGYTF
>NA|TRBJ1-2|NA|TRBV18
TGTGCCAGCTCACGGAACGGGGCCCTGCAAGGCTACACCTTC
CASSRNGALQGYTF
>TRBD2|TRBJ2-2|NA|TRBV5-1
TGCGCCAGCAGCCTTCGGGCGGGAGGACGCGGGGAGCTGTTTTTT
CASSLRAGGRGELFF
>NA|TRBJ1-6|NA|TRBV19
TGTGCCAGTAGTATAGACGAGGACTTCTATAATTCACCCCTCCACTTT
CASSIDEDFYNSPLHF
>TRBD1|TRBJ2-2|NA|TRBV10-3
TGTGCCATCGAGGACAGGGGGACCGGGGAGCTGTTTTTT
CAIEDRGTGELFF
>TRBD2|TRBJ2-7|NA|TRBV23-1
TGCGCCAGCAGTCAATCTTGGGGGCGGGAGGGCTACGAGCAGTACTTC
CASSQSWGREGYEQYF
>NA|TRBJ1-2|NA|TRBV19
TGTGCCAGTAGTATAGTGGGAGGTAACTATGGCTACACCTTC
CASSIVGGNYGYTF
>TRBD1|TRBJ2-7|NA|TRBV7-9
TGTGCCAGCAGCCCGGGGACAGGGCTCTACGAGCAGTACTTC
CASSPGTGLYEQYF
>NA|TRBJ2-7|NA|TRBV25-1
TGTGCCAGCAGTCAAGGGATTGGCGACGAGCAGTACTTC
CASSQGIGDEQYF
>NA|TRBJ1-1|NA|TRBV5-1
TGCGCCAGCAGCTTGGAAAAAGTGGGGACTGAAGCTTTCTTT
CASSLEKVGTEAFF
>NA|TRBJ1-6|NA|TRBV7-2
TGTGCCAGTTCCACGGTGGGAGGGGAATATAATTCACCCCTCCACTTT
CASSTVGGEYNSPLHF
>TRBD1|TRBJ2-7|once|TRBV5-1
TGCGCCAGCAGCTCTCCCGGGACAGGGTTCAACGAGCAGTACTTC
CASSSPGTGFNEQYF